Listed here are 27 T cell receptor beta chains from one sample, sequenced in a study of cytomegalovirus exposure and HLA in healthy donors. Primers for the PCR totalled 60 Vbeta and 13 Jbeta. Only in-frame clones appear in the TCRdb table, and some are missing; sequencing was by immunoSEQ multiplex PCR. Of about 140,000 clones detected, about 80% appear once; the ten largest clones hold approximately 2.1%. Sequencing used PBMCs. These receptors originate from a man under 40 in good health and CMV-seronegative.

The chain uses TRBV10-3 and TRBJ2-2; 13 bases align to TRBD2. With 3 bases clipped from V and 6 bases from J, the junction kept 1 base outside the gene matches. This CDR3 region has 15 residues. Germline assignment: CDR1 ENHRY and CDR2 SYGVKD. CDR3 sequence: CAISELAGGPGELFF. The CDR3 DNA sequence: TGTGCCATCAGTGAACTAGCGGGAGGGCCCGGGGAGCTGTTTTTT.

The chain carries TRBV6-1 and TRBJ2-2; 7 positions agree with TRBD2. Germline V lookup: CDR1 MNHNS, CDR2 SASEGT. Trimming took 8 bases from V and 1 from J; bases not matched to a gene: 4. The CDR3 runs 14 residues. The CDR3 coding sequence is TGTGCCAGCGACCGGACTAGGAACACCGGGGAGCTGTTTTTT. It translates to CASDRTRNTGELFF.

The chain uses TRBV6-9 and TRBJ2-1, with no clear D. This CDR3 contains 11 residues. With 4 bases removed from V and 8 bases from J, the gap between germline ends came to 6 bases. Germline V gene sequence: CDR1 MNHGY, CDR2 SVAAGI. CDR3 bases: TGTGCCAGCAGTTCCCCAGATGAGCAGTTCTTC. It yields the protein CASSSPDEQFF.

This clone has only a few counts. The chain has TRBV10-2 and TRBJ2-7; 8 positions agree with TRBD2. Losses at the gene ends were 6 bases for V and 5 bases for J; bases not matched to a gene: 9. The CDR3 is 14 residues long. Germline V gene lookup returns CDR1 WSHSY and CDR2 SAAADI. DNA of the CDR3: TGCGCCAGCAGCGAAGGAGCGGGAGCTCACGAGCAGTACTTC. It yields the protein CASSEGAGAHEQYF.

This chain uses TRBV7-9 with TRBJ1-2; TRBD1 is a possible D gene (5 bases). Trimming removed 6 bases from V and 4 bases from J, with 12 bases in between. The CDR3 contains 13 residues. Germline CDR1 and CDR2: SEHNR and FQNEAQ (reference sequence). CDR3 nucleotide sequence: TGTGCCAGCAGAGAGGACACATTCTATGGCTACACCTTC. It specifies CASREDTFYGYTF.

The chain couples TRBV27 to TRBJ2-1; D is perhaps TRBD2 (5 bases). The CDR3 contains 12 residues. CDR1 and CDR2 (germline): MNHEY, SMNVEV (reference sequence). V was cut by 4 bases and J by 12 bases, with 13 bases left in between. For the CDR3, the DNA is TGTGCCAGCAGTTCGGGGATGTTGGGGCAGTTCTTC. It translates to CASSSGMLGQFF.

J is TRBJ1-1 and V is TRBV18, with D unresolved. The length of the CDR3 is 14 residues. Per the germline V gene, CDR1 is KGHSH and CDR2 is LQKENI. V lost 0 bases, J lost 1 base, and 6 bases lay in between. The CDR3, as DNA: TGTGCCAGCTCACCACCGCGAGGGAACACTGAAGCTTTCTTT. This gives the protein CASSPPRGNTEAFF.

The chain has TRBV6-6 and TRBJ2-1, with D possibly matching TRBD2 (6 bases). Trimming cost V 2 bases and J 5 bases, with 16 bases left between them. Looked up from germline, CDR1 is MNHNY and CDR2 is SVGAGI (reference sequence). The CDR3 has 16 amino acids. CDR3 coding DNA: TGTGCCAGCAGTTACGGGACTCAGGTGCACCACAATGAGCAGTTCTTC. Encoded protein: CASSYGTQVHHNEQFF.

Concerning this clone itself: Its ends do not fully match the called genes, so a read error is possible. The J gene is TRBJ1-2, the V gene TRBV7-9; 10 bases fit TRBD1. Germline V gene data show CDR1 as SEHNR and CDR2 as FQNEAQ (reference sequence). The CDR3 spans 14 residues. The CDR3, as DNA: TGTTCCAGCAGCCGCGGGACAGGGGTACATGGCTACACCTTC. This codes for CSSSRGTGVHGYTF.

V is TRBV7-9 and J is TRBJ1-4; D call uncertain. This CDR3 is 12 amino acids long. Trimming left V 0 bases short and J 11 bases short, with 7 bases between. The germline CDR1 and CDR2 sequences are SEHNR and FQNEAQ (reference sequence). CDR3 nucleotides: TGTGCCAGCAGCTTAGCGTCCGGGAAACTGTTTTTT. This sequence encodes CASSLASGKLFF.

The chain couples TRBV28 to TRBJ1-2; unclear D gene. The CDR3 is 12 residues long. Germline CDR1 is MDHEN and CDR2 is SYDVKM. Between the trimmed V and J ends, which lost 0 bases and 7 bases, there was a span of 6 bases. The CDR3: CASSLWRGGYTF. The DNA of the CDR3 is TGTGCCAGCAGTTTATGGCGGGGTGGCTACACCTTC.

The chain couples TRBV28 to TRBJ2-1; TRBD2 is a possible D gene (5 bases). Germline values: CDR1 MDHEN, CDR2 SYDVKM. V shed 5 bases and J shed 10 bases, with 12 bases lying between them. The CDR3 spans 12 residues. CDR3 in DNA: TGTGCCAGCAGTAGCACTCGGAGGGAGCAGTTCTTC. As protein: CASSSTRREQFF.

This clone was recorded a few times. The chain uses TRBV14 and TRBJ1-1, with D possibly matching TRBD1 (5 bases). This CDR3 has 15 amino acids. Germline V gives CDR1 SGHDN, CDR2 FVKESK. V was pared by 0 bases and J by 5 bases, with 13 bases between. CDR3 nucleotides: TGTGCCAGCAGCCAAGATCCGCAGGGTAGGACTGAAGCTTTCTTT. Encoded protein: CASSQDPQGRTEAFF.

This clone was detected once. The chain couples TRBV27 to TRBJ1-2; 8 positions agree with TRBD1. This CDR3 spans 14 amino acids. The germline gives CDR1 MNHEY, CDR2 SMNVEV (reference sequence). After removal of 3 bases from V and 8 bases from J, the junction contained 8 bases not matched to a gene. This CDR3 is CASSFNRGMSGYTF. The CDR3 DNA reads TGTGCCAGCAGTTTTAACAGGGGGATGAGCGGCTACACCTTC.

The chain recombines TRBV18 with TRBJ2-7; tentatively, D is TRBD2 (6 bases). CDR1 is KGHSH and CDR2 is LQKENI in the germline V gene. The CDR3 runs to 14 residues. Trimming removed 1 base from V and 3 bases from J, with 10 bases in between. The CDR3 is CASSPRRDLYEQYF. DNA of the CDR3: TGTGCCAGCTCACCACGGCGGGATCTCTACGAGCAGTACTTC.

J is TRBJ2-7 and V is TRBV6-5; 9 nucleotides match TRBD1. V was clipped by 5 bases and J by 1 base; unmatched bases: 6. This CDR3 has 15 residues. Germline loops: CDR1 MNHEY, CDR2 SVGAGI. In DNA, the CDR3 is TGTGCCAGCAGTACCCCCGGGACAGGGTCCTACGAGCAGTACTTC. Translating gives CASSTPGTGSYEQYF.

CDR3 sequence reads: CASSQDSGASTDTQYF. The CDR3 DNA reads as TGTGCCAGCAGCCAAGATAGCGGAGCTAGCACAGATACGCAGTATTTT. The chain joins TRBV4-2 to TRBJ2-3; D is perhaps TRBD2 (6 bases). Germline V gene lookup returns CDR1 LGHNA and CDR2 YNFKEQ. V dropped 0 bases and J dropped 0 bases, with 10 bases sitting between them. The CDR3 sequence is 16 residues long.

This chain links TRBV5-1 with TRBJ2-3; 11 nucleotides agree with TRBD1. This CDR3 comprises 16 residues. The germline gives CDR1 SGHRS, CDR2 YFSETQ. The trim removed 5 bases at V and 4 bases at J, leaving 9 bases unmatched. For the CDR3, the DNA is TGCGCCAGCAGTTTTCCCCCGGGACAGGGGGCAGATACGCAGTATTTT. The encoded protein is CASSFPPGQGADTQYF.

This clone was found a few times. CDR3 amino acids: CASSYRDYNEKLFF. For the CDR3, the DNA is TGCGCCAGCAGCTACAGGGATTATAATGAAAAACTGTTTTTT. The J gene is TRBJ1-4, the V gene TRBV5-1, with a weak D call TRBD1 (6 bases). CDR3 length equals 14 residues. Trimming pared 3 bases from V and 4 bases from J, leaving 10 bases between. CDR1 and CDR2 from the germline V gene are SGHRS and YFSETQ.

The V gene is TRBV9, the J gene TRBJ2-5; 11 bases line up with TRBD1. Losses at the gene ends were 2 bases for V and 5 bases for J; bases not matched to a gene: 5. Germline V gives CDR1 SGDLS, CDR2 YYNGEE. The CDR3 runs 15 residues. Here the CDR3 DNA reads TGTGCCAGCAGCGTTGGACAGGGGGCGCCGGAGACCCAGTACTTC. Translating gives CASSVGQGAPETQYF.

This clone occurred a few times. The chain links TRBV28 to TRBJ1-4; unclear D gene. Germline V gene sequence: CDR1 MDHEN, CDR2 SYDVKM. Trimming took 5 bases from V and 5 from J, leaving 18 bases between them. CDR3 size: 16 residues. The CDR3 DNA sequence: TGTGCCAGCAGTCCCTCCCCAGGCGGGAGGAATGAAAAACTGTTTTTT. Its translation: CASSPSPGGRNEKLFF.

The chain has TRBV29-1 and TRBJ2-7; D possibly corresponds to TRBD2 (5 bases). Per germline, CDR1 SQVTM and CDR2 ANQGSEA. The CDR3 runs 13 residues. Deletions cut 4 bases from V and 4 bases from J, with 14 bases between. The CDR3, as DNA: TGCAGCGTTGCTAGGAGCGGACTTTACGAGCAGTACTTC. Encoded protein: CSVARSGLYEQYF.

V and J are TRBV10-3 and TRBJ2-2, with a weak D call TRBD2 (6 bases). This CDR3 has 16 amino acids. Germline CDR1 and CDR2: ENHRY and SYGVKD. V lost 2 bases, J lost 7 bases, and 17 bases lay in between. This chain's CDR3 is CAISELSGGEGGELFF. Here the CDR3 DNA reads TGTGCCATCAGTGAGCTTAGCGGAGGAGAGGGCGGGGAGCTGTTTTTT.

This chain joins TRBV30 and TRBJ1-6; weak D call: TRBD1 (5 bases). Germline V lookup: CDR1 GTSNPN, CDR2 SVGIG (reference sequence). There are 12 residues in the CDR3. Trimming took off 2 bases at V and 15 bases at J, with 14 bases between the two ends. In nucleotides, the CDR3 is TGTGCCTGGAGTCTCGCCTTAGGGGTCCTCCACTTT. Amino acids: CAWSLALGVLHF. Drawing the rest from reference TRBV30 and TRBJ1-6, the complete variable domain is SQTIHQWPATLVQPVGSPLSLECTVEGTSNPNLYWYRQAAGRGLQLLFYSVGIGQISSEVPQNLSASRPQDRQFILSSKKLLLSDSGFYLCAWSLALGVLHFGNGTRLTVT.

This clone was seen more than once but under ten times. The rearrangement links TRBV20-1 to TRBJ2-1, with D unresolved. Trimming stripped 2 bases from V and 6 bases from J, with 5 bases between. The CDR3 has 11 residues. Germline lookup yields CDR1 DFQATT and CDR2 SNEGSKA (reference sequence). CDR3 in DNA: TGCAGTGCTAGACAAATCAATGAGCAGTTCTTC. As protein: CSARQINEQFF.

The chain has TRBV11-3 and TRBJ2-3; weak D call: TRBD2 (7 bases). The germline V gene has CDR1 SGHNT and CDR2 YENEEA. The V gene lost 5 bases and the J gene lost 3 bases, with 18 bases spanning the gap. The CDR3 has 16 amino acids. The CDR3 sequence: CASSLGEGELTDTQYF. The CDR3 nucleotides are TGTGCCAGCAGCCTAGGGGAGGGGGAGTTGACAGATACGCAGTATTTT.

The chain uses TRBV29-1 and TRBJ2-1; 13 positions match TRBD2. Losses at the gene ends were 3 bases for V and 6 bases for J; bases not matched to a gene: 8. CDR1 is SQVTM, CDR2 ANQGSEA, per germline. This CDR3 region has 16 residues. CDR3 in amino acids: CSVETSGRRHGNEQFF. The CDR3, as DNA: TGCAGCGTTGAGACTAGCGGGAGGAGACATGGCAATGAGCAGTTCTTC.